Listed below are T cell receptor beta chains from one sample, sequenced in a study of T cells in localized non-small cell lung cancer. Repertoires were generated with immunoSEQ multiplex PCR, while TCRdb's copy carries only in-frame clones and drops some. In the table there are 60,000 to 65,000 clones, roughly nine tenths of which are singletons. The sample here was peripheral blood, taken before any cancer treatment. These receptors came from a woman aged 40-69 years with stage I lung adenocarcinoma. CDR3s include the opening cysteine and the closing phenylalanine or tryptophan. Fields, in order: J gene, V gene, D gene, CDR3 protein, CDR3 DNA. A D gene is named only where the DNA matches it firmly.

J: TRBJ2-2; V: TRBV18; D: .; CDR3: CASSPGNTGELFF; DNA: TGTGCCAGCTCACCGGGAAACACCGGGGAGCTGTTTTTT
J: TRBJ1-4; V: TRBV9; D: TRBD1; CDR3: CASSLTGTGYEKLFF; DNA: TGTGCCAGCAGCCTCACCGGGACAGGATATGAAAAACTGTTTTTT
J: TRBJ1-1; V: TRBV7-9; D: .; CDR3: CASSLAVGRHEAFF; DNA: TGTGCCAGCAGCTTAGCGGTGGGTCGGCATGAAGCTTTCTTT
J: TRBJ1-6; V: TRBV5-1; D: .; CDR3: CASSVQGNNSPLHF; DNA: TGCGCCAGCAGCGTCCAGGGTAACAATTCACCCCTCCACTTT
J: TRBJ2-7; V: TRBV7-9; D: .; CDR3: CASSRGAYEQYF; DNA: TGTGCCAGCAGCCGGGGGGCGTACGAGCAGTACTTC
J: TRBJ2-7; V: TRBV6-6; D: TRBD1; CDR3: CASRGTGEHYEQYF; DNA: TGTGCCAGCCGTGGGACAGGAGAACACTACGAGCAGTACTTC
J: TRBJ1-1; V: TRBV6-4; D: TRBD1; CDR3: CASSAGTGGGMAFF; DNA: TGTGCCAGCAGCGCCGGGACAGGGGGCGGAATGGCTTTCTTT
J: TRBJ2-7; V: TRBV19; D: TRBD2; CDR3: CASSTPSGGIHEQYF; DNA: TGTGCCAGTAGTACCCCTAGCGGGGGGATCCACGAGCAGTACTTC
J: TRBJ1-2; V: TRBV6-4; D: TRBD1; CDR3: CASSPGQGRGYTF; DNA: TGTGCCAGCAGTCCGGGACAGGGGAGAGGCTACACCTTC
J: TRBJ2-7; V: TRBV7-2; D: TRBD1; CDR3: CASSLWTGTLTYEQYF; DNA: TGTGCCAGCAGCTTATGGACAGGTACCTTAACCTACGAGCAGTACTTC
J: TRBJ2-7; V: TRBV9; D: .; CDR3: CASSARSNSYEQYF; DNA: TGTGCCAGCAGCGCCCGGTCAAACTCCTACGAGCAGTACTTC
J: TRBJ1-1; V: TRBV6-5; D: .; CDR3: CASSYSLAGDTEAFF; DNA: TGTGCCAGCAGTTACTCTTTGGCCGGGGACACTGAAGCTTTCTTT
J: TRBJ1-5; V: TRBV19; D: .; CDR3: CASSIAGNLHLSNQPQHF; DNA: TGTGCCAGTAGTATAGCAGGGAATCTCCACCTTAGCAATCAGCCCCAGCATTTT
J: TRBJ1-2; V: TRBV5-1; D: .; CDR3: CASSPAAKSGYTF; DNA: TGCGCCAGCAGCCCCGCGGCAAAGAGCGGCTACACCTTC
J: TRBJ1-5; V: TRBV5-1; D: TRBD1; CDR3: CASSPGQGGSQPQHF; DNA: TGCGCCAGCAGCCCCGGACAGGGAGGAAGTCAGCCCCAGCATTTT
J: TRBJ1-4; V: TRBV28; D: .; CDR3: CASSQGREKLFF; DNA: TGTGCCAGCAGTCAGGGCAGAGAAAAACTGTTTTTT
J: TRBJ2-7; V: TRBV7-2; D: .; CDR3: CASSSLSTAIQDEQYF; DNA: TGTGCCAGCAGCTCCCTGTCGACAGCCATCCAGGACGAGCAGTACTTC
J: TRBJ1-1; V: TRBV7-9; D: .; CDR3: CASSQGEPTNTEAFF; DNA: TGTGCCAGCAGCCAAGGGGAGCCTACGAACACTGAAGCTTTCTTT
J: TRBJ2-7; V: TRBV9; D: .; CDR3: CASSVVPSSYEQYF; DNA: TGTGCCAGCAGCGTAGTTCCCTCCTCCTACGAGCAGTACTTC
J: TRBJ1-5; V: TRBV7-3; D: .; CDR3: CASSLPRDYSNQPQHF; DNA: TGTGCCAGCAGCTTACCTCGGGATTATAGCAATCAGCCCCAGCATTTT
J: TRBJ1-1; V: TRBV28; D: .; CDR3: CASSLLQQNTEAFF; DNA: TGTGCCAGCAGTTTATTACAGCAGAACACTGAAGCTTTCTTT
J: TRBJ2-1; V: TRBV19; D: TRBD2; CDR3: CATTPGGVRAYNEQFF; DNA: TGTGCCACTACCCCGGGAGGGGTAAGGGCCTACAATGAGCAGTTCTTC
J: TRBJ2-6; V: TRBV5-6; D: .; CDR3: CASSLWVTGANVLTF; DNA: TGTGCCAGCAGCTTGTGGGTGACTGGGGCCAACGTCCTGACTTTC
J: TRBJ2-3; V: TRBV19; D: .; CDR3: CASTWAVGTDTQYF; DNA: TGTGCCAGTACCTGGGCGGTGGGCACAGATACGCAGTATTTT
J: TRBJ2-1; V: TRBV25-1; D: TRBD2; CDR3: CASRPFGGRVGEQFF; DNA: TGTGCCAGCAGGCCCTTCGGCGGGAGGGTTGGCGAGCAGTTCTTC
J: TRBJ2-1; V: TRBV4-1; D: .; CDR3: CASSQESRGDEQFF; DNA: TGCGCCAGCAGCCAAGAATCGAGGGGCGACGAGCAGTTCTTC